This TCR beta chain was captured in a study of blood T cell repertoires in COVID-19. Study summary: There were acute and convalescent COVID-19 samples, and they came from the United States, Italy and Spain.

Libraries were prepared by immunoSEQ multiplex PCR; TCRdb keeps only in-frame clonotypes and omits some of them. The data contain 250,000 to 300,000 clones, approximately 87% of them singletons. This CDR3 comprises 14 residues. Unmatched junction bases numbered 2, after V lost 4 bases and J lost 2 bases. The germline V gene encodes CDR1 SGDLS and CDR2 YYNGEE. This clonotype was sampled from a woman aged 25 to 39 with COVID-19, enrolled during active disease. The chain couples TRBV9 to TRBJ2-1; 8 bases align to TRBD2. Sequenced sample: peripheral blood. CDR3 sequence (DNA): TGTGCCAGCAGCCGGGGGGGAACCTACAATGAGCAGTTCTTC. It yields the protein CASSRGGTYNEQFF.